This T cell receptor beta chain was captured in a study of blood T cell repertoires in COVID-19. TCRdb's copy holds only in-frame clones and misses some; the assay was immunoSEQ multiplex PCR. The data contain about 220,000 clones, 88% of them singletons. The age range of participants was 18 to 89 years, with residence in about two dozen US areas. CDR1 and CDR2 (germline): SGHVS, FQNEAQ. The ends lost 3 bases at V and 6 bases at J; junction bases unmatched: 8. The CDR3 totals 15 residues. Sequencing was performed on PBMCs or T cells enriched from blood (not recorded which). This sequence originates from a woman aged 25-40 years who had recovered from COVID-19. The gene calls are TRBV7-8 and TRBJ1-5; 7 bases agree with TRBD1. CDR3 bases: TGTGCCAGCAGCTTCAGTACAGGGGATATTCAGCCCCAGCATTTT. Residues: CASSFSTGDIQPQHF.